The 10 T cell receptor beta chains in this list originate from one sample, sequenced in a study of blood T cell repertoires in COVID-19. TCRdb's table, derived via immunoSEQ multiplex PCR, lists solely in-frame clones and lacks some. The top ten hold more than 5% of the sample, which has 110,000 to 150,000 clones, more than 75% seen once. Sequenced material: PBMCs or T cells enriched from blood (not recorded which). These TCRs come from a woman between 50 and 59 years old who had recovered from COVID-19.

The V call is TRBV2, the J call TRBJ1-2, with D maybe TRBD1 (6 bases). Trimming pared 0 bases from V and 9 bases from J, leaving 14 bases between. This CDR3 is built from 14 residues. CDR1 and CDR2 from the germline V gene are SNHLY and FYNNEI. The CDR3 sequence is CASSEAPDSDCYTF. The CDR3, as DNA: TGTGCCAGCAGTGAAGCGCCGGACAGCGATTGCTACACCTTC.

The V call is TRBV4-1, the J call TRBJ2-7, with unresolved D. In germline, CDR1 is MGHRA, CDR2 YSYEKL. The CDR3 covers 16 residues. The V end was cut by 0 bases, the J end by 0 bases, with 12 bases between. CDR3 nucleotide sequence: TGCGCCAGCAGCCAAGATTACGGAGCCAGCTCCTACGAGCAGTACTTC. The encoded protein is CASSQDYGASSYEQYF.

This clone occurred once. V gene TRBV15 combines with J gene TRBJ1-1; 10 nucleotides agree with TRBD1. Trimming cost V 1 base and J 10 bases; bases outside gene matches: 6. CDR1 LNHNV and CDR2 YYDKDF come from the germline V gene (reference sequence). The CDR3 spans 14 residues. This CDR3 reads CATSRGDRGPRAFF. Here the CDR3 DNA reads TGTGCCACCAGCAGAGGTGACAGGGGGCCACGAGCTTTCTTT.

In this sample, this clone turned up a few times. The chain uses TRBV10-3 and TRBJ1-1; 9 bases are shared with TRBD1. The germline CDR1 and CDR2 sequences are ENHRY and SYGVKD. J was trimmed by 5 bases and V by 6 bases; bases with no gene match: 7. The CDR3 extends over 14 amino acids. The CDR3 region has the DNA TGTGCCATCAGGACACAGGGGGCTGTGACTGAAGCTTTCTTT. The encoded protein is CAIRTQGAVTEAFF.

This clone was detected only once. This chain joins TRBV21-1 and TRBJ1-1. TRBV21-1 is reported as a pseudogene. The CDR3 sequence is 12 residues long. CDR3 DNA sequence: TGTGCCAGCAGCCGGACGACTATCGGAGCTTTCTTT. As protein: CASSRTTIGAFF.

The chain links TRBV24-1 to TRBJ2-1; D uncertain. The germline V gene has CDR1 KGHDR and CDR2 SFDVKD. V lost 2 bases, J lost 0 bases, and 10 bases lay in between. This CDR3 has 16 amino acids. In DNA, the CDR3 is TGTGCCACCAGTGATTCGTGGTCTAGCTCCTACAATGAGCAGTTCTTC. Amino acids: CATSDSWSSSYNEQFF.

This clone was seen only a few times. The CDR3 bases are TGCGCCAGCAGCCAAGAGGGACTATGGACAACTTCGAACACTGGTGCTTTCTTT. It translates to CASSQEGLWTTSNTGAFF. This rearrangement joins TRBV4-1 to TRBJ1-1; perhaps TRBD1 as D (5 bases). The V end lost 0 bases, the J end lost 11 bases, and 28 bases lay between the germline ends. This CDR3 region has 18 residues. Germline V gives CDR1 MGHRA, CDR2 YSYEKL.

The chain is built from TRBV4-1 and TRBJ1-1; tentative D call: TRBD1 (5 bases). CDR1 is MGHRA and CDR2 is YSYEKL in the germline V gene. The CDR3 spans 15 residues. With 6 bases removed from V and 1 base from J, the gap between germline ends came to 15 bases. CDR3 sequence reads: CASSLEDSQNTEAFF. CDR3 nucleotides: TGCGCCAGCAGTTTGGAAGACAGCCAGAACACTGAAGCTTTCTTT.

This clone was seen a single time. J is TRBJ1-1 and V is TRBV6-2 or TRBV6-3; the D gene is possibly TRBD1 (5 bases). CDR3 length: 12 amino acids. Trimming removed 2 bases from V and 8 bases from J, with 9 bases in between. Germline V gene sequence: CDR1 MNHEY, CDR2 SVGEGT. CDR3 region: CASSYGGEEAFF. CDR3 nucleotides: TGTGCCAGCAGTTACGGGGGGGAGGAAGCTTTCTTT.

The rearrangement links TRBV19 to TRBJ2-5; the match to TRBD1 covers 7 bases. The CDR3 loop spans 14 amino acids. The V gene end was trimmed by 6 bases and the J gene end by 5 bases; junction bases not matched to a gene: 9. Germline-derived CDR1 and CDR2 are LNHDA and SQIVND (reference sequence). The CDR3 region has the DNA TGTGCCAGTAGCCAACAGGGGCGCGGCGAGACCCAGTACTTC. Protein product: CASSQQGRGETQYF.